The T cell receptor beta chain described here comes from a study of neurological immune-mediated disorders. V shed 3 bases and J 1 base; nucleotides not matched to a gene: 2. In germline, CDR1 is SGHTA, CDR2 FQGTGA. CDR3 size: 15 residues. MiXCR, applied by TCRdb to the 5' RACE reads, yields one record per CDR3 protein. The table has tens of thousands of distinct CDR3 sequences, around 3% seen once; the top ten hold roughly 3.7%. Study-wide results and caveats: Patients with HTLV-1-associated myelopathy showed the most TCR clonal expansion. Those with multiple sclerosis showed the least, falling below healthy controls.

This clonotype was picked up many times. Its antigen remains unknown. Sequences were obtained from PBMCs. The chain has TRBV7-3 and TRBJ2-3; 9 bases align to TRBD2. This clonotype was sampled from a man aged 40-55 years with multiple sclerosis. The CDR3 DNA follows: TGTGCCAGCAGCTTCGCTAGCGGGGGCACAGATACGCAGTATTTT. Amino acids: CASSFASGGTDTQYF.